The 26 T cell receptor beta chains reported below all come from one sample, sequenced in a study of tumor-infiltrating lymphocytes in primary liver carcinoma. Blood RNA came from unsorted whole blood; germline DNA was also extracted. TCR beta cDNA came from approximately 490 ng total RNA, primed with a constant-region primer. Researchers made the TCR beta libraries by running three nested multiplex PCR rounds with slightly modified ARM-PCR. In the first two PCR rounds, TRBV1-TRBV30 forward primers were paired with a C-beta reverse primer, and each round lasted about 9 cycles. One entry per CDR3 protein, called by TCRdb with MiXCR from the multiplex PCR reads. This sample has 300,000 to 400,000 distinct CDR3 sequences; around 60% occur once, and the top ten carry about 6.3%. Source material: peripheral blood. These receptors were obtained from a man aged 35 to 55 with primary liver carcinoma and hepatitis B virus infection.

A single count supports this clonotype. Possible read error: a much larger clone is one base away. The chain employs TRBV4-3 and TRBJ1-5; D call uncertain. Trimming removed 0 bases from V and 7 bases from J, with 7 bases in between. Per the germline V gene, CDR1 is LGHNA and CDR2 is YSLEER. This CDR3 region has 13 residues. For the CDR3, the DNA is TGCGCCAGCAGCCAAGATCTCCAGCAGCCCCAGCATTTT. Translation: CASSQDLQQPQHF.

A few counts support this clonotype. The genes are TRBV4-3 and TRBJ2-3; 14 nucleotides agree with TRBD2. This CDR3 spans 18 amino acids. Germline-derived CDR1 and CDR2 are LGHNA and YSLEER. V gave up 4 bases and J gave up 8 bases; unmatched junction bases: 14. This CDR3 is CASSLLTSGGGDGGTQYF. As DNA, the CDR3 is TGCGCCAGCAGCCTATTGACTAGCGGGGGGGGTGATGGTGGTACGCAGTATTTT.

Worth noting for this clonotype: The junction and the germline gene differ at one end; a read error may be behind it. The genes are TRBV28 and TRBJ2-1, with unresolved D. The CDR3 has 15 residues. From germline, CDR1 is MDHEN and CDR2 SYDVKM. CDR3 protein: CAGTFPGAVWNEQLF. CDR3 coding DNA: TGTGCCGGCACCTTTCCGGGCGCAGTGTGGAATGAGCAGTTATTC.

The V call is TRBV4-3, the J call TRBJ2-5, with 9 bases fitting TRBD1. CDR3 length: 14 amino acids. Germline-derived CDR1 and CDR2 are LGHNA and YSLEER. The V gene end was trimmed by 0 bases and the J gene end by 8 bases; junction bases not matched to a gene: 4. Written as DNA, the CDR3 is TGCGCCAGCAGCCAAGAGACAGGGGGAGATACCCAGTACTTC. This encodes CASSQETGGDTQYF.

The chain employs TRBV6-5 and TRBJ2-2; the match to TRBD2 covers 11 bases. With 5 bases clipped from V and 2 bases from J, the junction kept 4 bases outside the gene matches. The CDR3 is 16 amino acids. Looked up from germline, CDR1 is MNHEY and CDR2 is SVGAGI. The CDR3 is CASSIGTSGNTGELFF. The CDR3 region has the DNA TGTGCCAGCAGTATCGGGACTAGCGGTAACACCGGGGAGCTGTTTTTT.

The CDR3 protein is CASGLVQGGFGGYTF. In DNA form, the CDR3 reads TGTGCTAGTGGTTTGGTACAAGGGGGCTTCGGGGGCTACACCTTC. V gene TRBV12-5 combines with J gene TRBJ1-2; TRBD1 aligns across 7 bases. From germline, CDR1 is LGHNT and CDR2 FRNRAP. With V trimmed by 0 bases and J by 8 bases, 9 bases remained unmatched. The CDR3 spans 15 residues.

J is TRBJ1-2 and V is TRBV11-2, with 7 bases lining up with TRBD1. CDR1 is SGHAT, CDR2 FQNNGV, per germline. The CDR3 has 13 residues. V gave up 11 bases and J gave up 7 bases; unmatched junction bases: 13. The CDR3 region is CAGGPGGYGGYTF. For the CDR3, the DNA is TGTGCCGGCGGCCCAGGGGGTTACGGTGGCTACACCTTC.

The CDR3 coding sequence is TGTGCCAGCAGTGGGGCATGGGGGGCTGTGAGAGGCTACACCTTC. It encodes CASSGAWGAVRGYTF. This chain links TRBV7-8 with TRBJ1-2, with a tentative D call TRBD1 (6 bases). The CDR3 is 15 residues long. Trimming took 6 bases from V and 8 from J, leaving 22 bases between them. Germline CDR1 is SGHVS and CDR2 is FQNEAQ. The whole variable domain, filled in from reference TRBV7-8 and TRBJ1-2, reads GAGVSQSPRYKVAKRGQDVALRCDPISGHVSLFWYQQALGQGPEFLTYFQNEAQLDKSGLPSDRFFAERPEGSVSTLKIQRTQQEDSAVYLCASSGAWGAVRGYTFGSGTRLTVV.

The chain is built from TRBV10-3 and TRBJ2-2; no reliable D call. V lost 0 bases to trimming and J lost 7 bases, with 9 bases between them. The CDR3 runs 14 residues. The germline V gene encodes CDR1 ENHRY and CDR2 SYGVKD. The CDR3: CAISESTFYGELFF. The CDR3 DNA follows: TGTGCCATCAGTGAGTCGACCTTTTACGGGGAGCTGTTTTTT.

This clonotype was picked up many times. The chain couples TRBV6-6 to TRBJ1-5, with D unresolved. From germline, CDR1 is MNHNY and CDR2 SVGAGI (reference sequence). Trimming left V 5 bases short and J 0 bases short, with 8 bases between. The CDR3 loop spans 14 amino acids. The CDR3 region is CASSESNSNQPQHF. The CDR3 DNA reads as TGTGCCAGCAGTGAGAGTAATAGCAATCAGCCCCAGCATTTT.

Points on this clonotype: Sequence at one end of the junction differs from germline and may be a read error. V and J are TRBV4-2 and TRBJ2-7, with D tentatively TRBD2 (5 bases). Germline V gene data show CDR1 as LGHNA and CDR2 as YNFKEQ. There are 16 residues in the CDR3. The CDR3 sequence: CTSSQGLSDFTYEQYF. DNA for the CDR3: TGTACCAGTAGCCAAGGGCTTAGCGACTTTACGTACGAGCAGTACTTC.

This clonotype was detected only a few times. The V and J genes are TRBV5-6 and TRBJ2-1; unclear D gene. Trimming removed 1 base from V and 7 bases from J, with 9 bases in between. From germline, CDR1 is SGHDT and CDR2 YYEEEE. The CDR3 has 13 amino acids. In DNA form, the CDR3 reads TGTGCCAGCAGCTTGTCGACGAGGAATGAGCAGTTCTTC. Translated: CASSLSTRNEQFF.

Notes on this clonotype: Likely a read error: the CDR3 ends without its conserved phenylalanine or tryptophan. It is unclear where the CDR3 begins or ends on the DNA, so no DNA is shown, and the CDR3 is as TCRdb lists it. V usage is TRBV11-1 and J usage is TRBJ1-1. Both ends counted, the CDR3 spans 13 residues. Germline CDR1 reads SGHAT; CDR2 reads FQDESV (reference sequence). The CDR3 protein is CASSLAGYTEASS.

This clonotype was observed once. A read error is possible here, since a much larger clone lies one base away. The chain couples TRBV6-5 to TRBJ1-5; 7 positions agree with TRBD1. The CDR3 extends over 14 amino acids. CDR1 MNHEY and CDR2 SVGAGI come from the germline V gene. The CDR3 DNA follows: TGTGCCTGCAGAAAGACAGGGAATTGGCAGCCCCAGCATTTT. It encodes CACRKTGNWQPQHF.

This clonotype has more than one count but fewer than ten. Given a much more abundant clone one base away, this may be a read error. The V and J genes are TRBV29-1 and TRBJ1-1; 8 bases fit TRBD1. CDR3 size: 14 residues. After removal of 8 bases from V and 1 base from J, the junction contained 9 bases not matched to a gene. Germline CDR1 and CDR2: SQVTM and ANQGSEA. The CDR3 here is CSMQQGQGNTEAFF. The CDR3 DNA reads as TGCAGCATGCAACAAGGACAGGGGAACACTGAAGCTTTCTTT.

In regard to this clonotype: One end of the junction fails to match germline, which may point to a read error. V and J are TRBV5-6 and TRBJ1-1, with D perhaps TRBD1 (6 bases). This CDR3 has 14 residues. Germline assignment: CDR1 SGHDT and CDR2 YYEEEE. The CDR3 spells CASSLLQGRTEALF. As DNA, the CDR3 is TGTGCCAGCAGCCTGCTACAGGGACGCACTGAAGCTCTCTTT.

The table lists this clonotype with many counts. The chain couples TRBV6-1 to TRBJ1-1; D is undetermined. The CDR3 is 15 residues long. Germline V lookup: CDR1 MNHNS, CDR2 SASEGT. Trimming left V 10 bases short and J 0 bases short, with 18 bases between. The CDR3 DNA follows: TGTGCCAAGAACGGGCAGGAGTTTATGAACACTGAAGCTTTCTTT. Protein: CAKNGQEFMNTEAFF.

A word on this clonotype: A much larger clone differs from this one at a single base, so this may be a read error. The chain carries TRBV6-1 and TRBJ2-6; unclear D gene. Germline lookup yields CDR1 MNHNS and CDR2 SASEGT. The CDR3 totals 13 residues. V lost 2 bases to trimming and J lost 5 bases, with 4 bases between them. CDR3 region: CASSESRANVLTF. In DNA form, the CDR3 reads TGTGCCAGCAGTGAATCTAGGGCCAACGTCCTGACTTTC.

This rearrangement joins TRBV24-1 to TRBJ2-3, with 10 nucleotides matching TRBD2. The CDR3 loop spans 17 amino acids. After removal of 5 bases from V and 1 base from J, the junction contained 8 bases not matched to a gene. Germline V lookup: CDR1 KGHDR, CDR2 SFDVKD. CDR3 nucleotides: TGTGCCACCAGTGCGGGACTAGCGAGAGCCCGCACAGATACGCAGTATTTT. Its protein product is CATSAGLARARTDTQYF.

This clonotype has just a few counts. This may be a read error: a much more frequent sequence differs by one nucleotide. DNA of the CDR3: TGTGTCAGCAGTGAATACGGCGATGTTGATTCACCCCTCCACTTT. Its protein is CVSSEYGDVDSPLHF. This chain uses TRBV6-1 with TRBJ1-6; D unresolved. The CDR3 totals 15 residues. Germline assignment: CDR1 MNHNS and CDR2 SASEGT.

A word on this clonotype: A read error may be the cause here, since a much bigger clone is one base away. The chain's CDR3 is CASSQDPLEAGDRYF. As DNA, the CDR3 is TGCGCCAGCAGCCAAGACCCCTTAGAGGCGGGAGATCGGTATTTT. The chain recombines TRBV4-1 with TRBJ2-3, with TRBD2 matching 7 bases. The CDR3 is made up of 15 amino acids. CDR1 and CDR2 from the germline V gene are MGHRA and YSYEKL. V lost 0 bases to trimming and J lost 14 bases; unmatched junction nucleotides: 14.

This clonotype has ten or more counts. The chain joins TRBV4-2 to TRBJ2-1; 10 nucleotides align to TRBD2. In germline, CDR1 is LGHNA, CDR2 YNFKEQ. J lost 7 bases, V lost 3 bases, and 3 bases had no gene match. The CDR3 totals 14 residues. This CDR3 reads CASSQGLARNEQFF. The CDR3 nucleotides are TGTGCCAGCAGCCAGGGACTAGCGCGAAATGAGCAGTTCTTC.

As for this clonotype: The final CDR3 position lacks the conserved phenylalanine or tryptophan, pointing to a likely read error. The DNA is omitted, as the CDR3 cannot be located on it reliably, and the CDR3 follows TCRdb's listing. V and J are TRBV12-3 or TRBV12-4 and TRBJ1-1. Termini included, the CDR3 measures 13 amino acids. The CDR3 loop is CASSLGVWTETFS.

Worth noting for this clonotype: At one boundary the junction diverges from the germline segment, which might be a read error. J is TRBJ1-2 and V is TRBV4-1; weak D call: TRBD1 (6 bases). Germline CDR1 is MGHRA and CDR2 is YSYEKL. The CDR3 extends over 15 amino acids. CDR3 in DNA: TGCGCCAGCAGCCAAGTAACAGGGTGCGGCTATTGCTACACCTTC. Amino acid sequence: CASSQVTGCGYCYTF.

Note on this clonotype: One base away lies a much larger clone, so this may be a sequencing read error. The genes are TRBV5-5 and TRBJ2-7, with a weak D call TRBD1 (6 bases). The germline V gene encodes CDR1 SGHKS and CDR2 YYEKEE (reference sequence). The CDR3 runs to 13 residues. The CDR3 coding sequence is TGTGTCAGCAGCTTGGCGGACAGCTACGAGCAGTACTTC. Translation gives CVSSLADSYEQYF.

A word on this clonotype: The junction departs from germline at one end; a sequencing error may be responsible. The V and J genes are TRBV11-1 and TRBJ2-7; D perhaps matches TRBD1 (6 bases). CDR1 is SGHAT, CDR2 FQDESV, per germline (reference sequence). The CDR3 totals 15 residues. The DNA of the CDR3 is TGTGCTAGCAGCTTAGAAGCAGGGGTTGCCTACGAGCAGTACTTC. Translated: CASSLEAGVAYEQYF.